The 9 T cell receptor beta chains in this list originate from one sample, sequenced in a study of shared clonotypes between healthy human individuals. Sequencing used immunoSEQ multiplex PCR; TCRdb keeps in-frame clones, though not all of them. The sample lists over a million clones; approximately 78% were seen once. Sequencing used memory CD4+ T cells from PBMCs. Regarding subset: CD45RA-negative fraction. The receptor source for this set is a young man in good health. Some clones in this sample may be carry-over from other donors' samples.

The V gene is TRBV5-6, the J gene TRBJ2-7, with 8 bases lining up with TRBD1. Germline-derived CDR1 and CDR2 are SGHDT and YYEEEE. This CDR3 spans 17 amino acids. The junction had 16 bases not matched to a gene; V was cut back by 4 bases and J by 4 bases. The CDR3 protein is CASSGSENRGTFYEQYF. CDR3 nucleotide sequence: TGTGCCAGCAGCGGATCAGAAAACAGGGGGACATTTTACGAGCAGTACTTC.

This chain joins TRBV6-5 and TRBJ2-2; D is ambiguous. Per germline, CDR1 MNHEY and CDR2 SVGAGI. Trimming left V 4 bases short and J 4 bases short, with 16 bases between. The CDR3 length is 16 residues. As DNA, the CDR3 is TGTGCCAGCAGTTCCTCGGGCCGTTTTGGCACCGGGGAGCTGTTTTTT. It specifies CASSSSGRFGTGELFF.

This clone appeared once. This chain joins TRBV18 and TRBJ2-1; tentative D call: TRBD1 (6 bases). In germline, CDR1 is KGHSH, CDR2 LQKENI. V lost 2 bases and J lost 5, with 10 bases in between. The CDR3 sequence is 14 residues long. The CDR3 sequence: CASSPSPGDNEQFF. CDR3 coding DNA: TGTGCCAGCTCACCATCGCCAGGGGACAATGAGCAGTTCTTC.

This rearrangement joins TRBV7-8 to TRBJ1-5; 8 bases agree with TRBD1. Germline assignment: CDR1 SGHVS and CDR2 FQNEAQ. The CDR3 runs to 14 residues. The V segment lost 5 bases and the J segment 7 bases; nucleotides outside the gene matches: 7. CDR3 protein: CASSVGQGGQPQHF. CDR3 nucleotide sequence: TGTGCCAGCAGCGTCGGACAGGGAGGACAGCCCCAGCATTTT. Full variable domain (missing parts from reference TRBV7-8 and TRBJ1-5): GAGVSQSPRYKVAKRGQDVALRCDPISGHVSLFWYQQALGQGPEFLTYFQNEAQLDKSGLPSDRFFAERPEGSVSTLKIQRTQQEDSAVYLCASSVGQGGQPQHFGDGTRLSIL.

Concerning this clone: Different DNA sequences within this sample yield the same CDR3. The chain has TRBV2 and TRBJ1-3, with D hard to call. Per the germline V gene, CDR1 is SNHLY and CDR2 is FYNNEI. This CDR3 is built from 13 residues. Deletions cut 7 bases from V and 0 bases from J, with 7 bases between. The CDR3 spells CASTRSSGNTIYF. The CDR3 coding sequence is TGTGCCAGCACGCGATCCTCTGGAAACACCATATATTTT.

A few counts support this clone. V is TRBV28 and J is TRBJ1-5; D not resolved. CDR1 is MDHEN and CDR2 is SYDVKM in the germline V gene. V dropped 7 bases and J dropped 2 bases, with 15 bases sitting between them. This CDR3 is built from 15 residues. The CDR3 here is CASTPTIRGNQPQHF. CDR3 in DNA: TGTGCCAGCACCCCGACCATCAGAGGCAATCAGCCCCAGCATTTT.

The chain couples TRBV5-4 to TRBJ1-3; D gene ambiguous. The CDR3 is made up of 16 amino acids. Trimming took 0 bases from V and 4 from J, leaving 14 bases between them. Germline CDR1 reads SGHNT; CDR2 reads YYREEE (reference sequence). This CDR3 reads CASSLGSPTEGNTIYF. CDR3 in DNA: TGTGCCAGCAGCTTGGGGTCCCCGACCGAGGGAAACACCATATATTTT. The entire variable domain, with the rest obtained from reference TRBV5-4 and TRBJ1-3, is as follows: ETGVTQSPTHLIKTRGQQVTLRCSSQSGHNTVSWYQQALGQGPQFIFQYYREEENGRGNFPPRFSGLQFPNYSSELNVNALELDDSALYLCASSLGSPTEGNTIYFGEGSWLTVV.

The chain combines TRBV2 with TRBJ2-7; perhaps TRBD2 as D (5 bases). Deletions cut 7 bases from V and 2 bases from J, with 9 bases between. The germline CDR1 and CDR2 sequences are SNHLY and FYNNEI. This CDR3 has 12 residues. CDR3 bases: TGTGCCAGCACCGGGGAGACCTACGAGCAGTACTTC. Residues: CASTGETYEQYF.

This chain connects TRBV2 to TRBJ1-2; 7 positions agree with TRBD1. This CDR3 is built from 15 residues. Per the germline V gene, CDR1 is SNHLY and CDR2 is FYNNEI. V lost 2 bases, J lost 4 bases, and 7 bases stayed unmatched. The DNA for the CDR3 is TGTGCCAGCAGTGAACGGGAAGGGGGCTCCTATGGCTACACCTTC. Translating gives CASSEREGGSYGYTF.